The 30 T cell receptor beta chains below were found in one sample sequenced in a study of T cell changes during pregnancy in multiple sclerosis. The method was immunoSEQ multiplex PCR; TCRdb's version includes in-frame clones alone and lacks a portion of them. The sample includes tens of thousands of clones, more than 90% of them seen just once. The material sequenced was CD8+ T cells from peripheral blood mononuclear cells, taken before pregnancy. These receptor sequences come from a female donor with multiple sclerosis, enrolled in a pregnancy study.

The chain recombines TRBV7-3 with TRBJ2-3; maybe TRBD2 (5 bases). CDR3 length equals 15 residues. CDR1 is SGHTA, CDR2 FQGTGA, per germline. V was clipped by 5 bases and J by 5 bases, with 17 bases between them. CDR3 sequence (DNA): TGTGCCAGCAGCCTCTCGGGGTCCTACCTAGATACGCAGTATTTT. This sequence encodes CASSLSGSYLDTQYF.

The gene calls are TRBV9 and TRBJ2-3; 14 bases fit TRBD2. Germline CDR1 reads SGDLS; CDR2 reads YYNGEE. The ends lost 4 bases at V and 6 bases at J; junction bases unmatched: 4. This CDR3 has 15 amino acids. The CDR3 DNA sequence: TGTGCCAGCAGCCCCGGGACTAGCGGGGGTGATACGCAGTATTTT. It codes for CASSPGTSGGDTQYF.

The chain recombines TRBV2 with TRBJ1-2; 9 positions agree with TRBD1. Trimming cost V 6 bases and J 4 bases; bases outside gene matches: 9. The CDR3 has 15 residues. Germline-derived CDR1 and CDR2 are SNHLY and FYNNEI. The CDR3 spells CASSQDRGSPYGYTF. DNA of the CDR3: TGTGCCAGCAGCCAGGACAGGGGCTCCCCCTATGGCTACACCTTC.

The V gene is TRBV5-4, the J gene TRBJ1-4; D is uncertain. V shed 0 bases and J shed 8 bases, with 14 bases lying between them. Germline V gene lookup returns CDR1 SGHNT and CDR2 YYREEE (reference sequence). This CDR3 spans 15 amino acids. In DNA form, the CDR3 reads TGTGCCAGCAGCTTGGATGCCAGAGGAAGGGAAAAACTGTTTTTT. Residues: CASSLDARGREKLFF.

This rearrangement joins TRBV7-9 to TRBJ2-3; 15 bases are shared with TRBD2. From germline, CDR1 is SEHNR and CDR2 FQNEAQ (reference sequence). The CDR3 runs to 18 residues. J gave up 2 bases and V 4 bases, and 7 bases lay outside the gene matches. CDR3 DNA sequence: TGTGCCAGCAGCTCTACCCGGACTAGCGGGGGGGCCACAGATACGCAGTATTTT. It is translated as CASSSTRTSGGATDTQYF.

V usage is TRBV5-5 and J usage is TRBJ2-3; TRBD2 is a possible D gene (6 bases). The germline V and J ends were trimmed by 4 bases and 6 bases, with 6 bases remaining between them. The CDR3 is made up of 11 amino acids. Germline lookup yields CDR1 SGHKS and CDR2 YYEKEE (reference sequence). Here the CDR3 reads CASSRGDTQYF. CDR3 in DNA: TGTGCCAGCAGCCGGGGGGATACGCAGTATTTT. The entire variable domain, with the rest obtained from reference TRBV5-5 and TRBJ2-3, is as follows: DAGVTQSPTHLIKTRGQQVTLRCSPISGHKSVSWYQQVLGQGPQFIFQYYEKEERGRGNFPDRFSARQFPNYSSELNVNALLLGDSALYLCASSRGDTQYFGPGTRLTVL.

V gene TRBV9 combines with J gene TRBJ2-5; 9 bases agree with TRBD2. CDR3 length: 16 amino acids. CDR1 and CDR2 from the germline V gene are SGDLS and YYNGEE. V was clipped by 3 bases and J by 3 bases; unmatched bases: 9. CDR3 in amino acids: CASSARGGGGEETQYF. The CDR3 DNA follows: TGTGCCAGCAGCGCCCGTGGGGGCGGGGGGGAAGAGACCCAGTACTTC. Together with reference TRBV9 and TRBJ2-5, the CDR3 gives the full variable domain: DSGVTQTPKHLITATGQRVTLRCSPRSGDLSVYWYQQSLDQGLQFLIQYYNGEERAKGNILERFSAQQFPDLHSELNLSSLELGDSALYFCASSARGGGGEETQYFGPGTRLLVL.

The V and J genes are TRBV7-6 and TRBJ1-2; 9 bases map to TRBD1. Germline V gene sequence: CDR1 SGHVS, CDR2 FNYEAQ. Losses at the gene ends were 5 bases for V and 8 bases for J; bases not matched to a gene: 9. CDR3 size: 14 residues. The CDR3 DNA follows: TGTGCCAGCAGCCCAACAGGGGGCCTTAAAGGCTACACCTTC. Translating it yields CASSPTGGLKGYTF.

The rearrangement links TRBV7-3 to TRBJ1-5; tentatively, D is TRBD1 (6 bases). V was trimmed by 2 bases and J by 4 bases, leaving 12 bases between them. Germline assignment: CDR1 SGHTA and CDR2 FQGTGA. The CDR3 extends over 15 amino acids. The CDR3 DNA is TGTGCCAGCAGCTTAGCGGGGGGCGATAATCAGCCCCAGCATTTT. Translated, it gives CASSLAGGDNQPQHF.

The CDR3 DNA is TGTGCCAGCAGCTTAACGGCAGGGGGGAACACTGAAGCTTTCTTT. The encoded protein is CASSLTAGGNTEAFF. V usage is TRBV7-3 and J usage is TRBJ1-1; 7 nucleotides line up with TRBD1. The V segment lost 0 bases and the J segment 1 base; nucleotides outside the gene matches: 2. The CDR3 runs 15 residues. Germline V lookup: CDR1 SGHTA, CDR2 FQGTGA. The complete variable domain, with remaining parts taken from reference TRBV7-3 and TRBJ1-1, reads GAGVSQTPSNKVTEKGKYVELRCDPISGHTALYWYRQSLGQGPEFLIYFQGTGAADDSGLPNDRFFAVRPEGSVSTLKIQRTERGDSAVYLCASSLTAGGNTEAFFGQGTRLTVV.

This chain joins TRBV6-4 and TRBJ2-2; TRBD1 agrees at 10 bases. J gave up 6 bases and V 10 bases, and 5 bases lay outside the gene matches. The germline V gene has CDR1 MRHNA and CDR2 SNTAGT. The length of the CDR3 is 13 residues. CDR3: CATGTGVAGELFF. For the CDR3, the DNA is TGTGCCACCGGGACAGGGGTGGCCGGGGAGCTGTTTTTT.

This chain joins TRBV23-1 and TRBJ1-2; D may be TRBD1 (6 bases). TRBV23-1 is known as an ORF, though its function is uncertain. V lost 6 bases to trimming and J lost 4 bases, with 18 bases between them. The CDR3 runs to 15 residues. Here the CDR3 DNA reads TGCGCCAGCAGCCACTGGGGGCAGGCCAGCTATGGCTACACCTTC. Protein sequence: CASSHWGQASYGYTF.

DNA for the CDR3: TGTGCCAGCAGCTCCTCAGGGCCCTCCTACAATGAGCAGTTCTTC. Encoded protein: CASSSSGPSYNEQFF. V gene TRBV7-3 combines with J gene TRBJ2-1; TRBD1 might be the D (5 bases). The germline V and J ends were trimmed by 4 bases and 0 bases, with 10 bases remaining between them. CDR3 length equals 15 residues. Per germline, CDR1 SGHTA and CDR2 FQGTGA. Variable domain in full (rest from reference TRBV7-3 and TRBJ2-1): GAGVSQTPSNKVTEKGKYVELRCDPISGHTALYWYRQSLGQGPEFLIYFQGTGAADDSGLPNDRFFAVRPEGSVSTLKIQRTERGDSAVYLCASSSSGPSYNEQFFGPGTRLTVL.

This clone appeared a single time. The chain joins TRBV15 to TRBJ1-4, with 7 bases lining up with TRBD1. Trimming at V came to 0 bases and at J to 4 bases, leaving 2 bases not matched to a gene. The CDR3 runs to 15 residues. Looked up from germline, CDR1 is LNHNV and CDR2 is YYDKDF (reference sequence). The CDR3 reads CATSRDGTDNEKLFF. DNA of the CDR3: TGTGCCACCAGCAGAGACGGGACAGATAATGAAAAACTGTTTTTT. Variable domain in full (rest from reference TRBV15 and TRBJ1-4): DAMVIQNPRYQVTQFGKPVTLSCSQTLNHNVMYWYQQKSSQAPKLLFHYYDKDFNNEADTPDNFQSRRPNTSFCFLDIRSPGLGDTAMYLCATSRDGTDNEKLFFGSGTQLSVL.

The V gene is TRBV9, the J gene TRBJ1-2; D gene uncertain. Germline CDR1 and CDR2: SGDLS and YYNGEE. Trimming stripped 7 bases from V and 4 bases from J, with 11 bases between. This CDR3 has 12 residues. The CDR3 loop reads CASGSSLYGYTF. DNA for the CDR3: TGTGCCAGCGGGAGCAGCCTCTATGGCTACACCTTC.

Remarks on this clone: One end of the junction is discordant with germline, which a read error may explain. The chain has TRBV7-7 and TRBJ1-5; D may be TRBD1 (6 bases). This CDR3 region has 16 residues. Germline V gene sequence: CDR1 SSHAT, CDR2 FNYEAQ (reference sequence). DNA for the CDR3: TGTGCTAGCAGCTTCCATCTAAGAAGAGCAGGGGTTGCCCAGCATTTT. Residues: CASSFHLRRAGVAQHF.

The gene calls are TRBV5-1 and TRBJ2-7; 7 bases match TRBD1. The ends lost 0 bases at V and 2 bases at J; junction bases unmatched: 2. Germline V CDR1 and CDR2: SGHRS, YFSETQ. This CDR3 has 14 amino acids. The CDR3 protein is CASSLGDSPYEQYF. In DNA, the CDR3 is TGCGCCAGCAGCTTGGGGGACAGCCCCTACGAGCAGTACTTC.

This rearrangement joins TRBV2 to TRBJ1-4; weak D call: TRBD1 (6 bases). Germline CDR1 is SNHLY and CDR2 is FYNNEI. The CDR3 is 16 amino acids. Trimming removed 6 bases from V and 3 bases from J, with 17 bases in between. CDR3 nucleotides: TGTGCCAGCAGGCGGACCCGGTGGACAGCTAATGAAAAACTGTTTTTT. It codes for CASRRTRWTANEKLFF.

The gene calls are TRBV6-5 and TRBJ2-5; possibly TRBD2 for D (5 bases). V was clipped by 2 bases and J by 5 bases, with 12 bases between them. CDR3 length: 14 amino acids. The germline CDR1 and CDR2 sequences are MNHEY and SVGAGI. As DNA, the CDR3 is TGTGCCAGCAGTTACGCACTAGTAAGGGAGACCCAGTACTTC. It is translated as CASSYALVRETQYF.

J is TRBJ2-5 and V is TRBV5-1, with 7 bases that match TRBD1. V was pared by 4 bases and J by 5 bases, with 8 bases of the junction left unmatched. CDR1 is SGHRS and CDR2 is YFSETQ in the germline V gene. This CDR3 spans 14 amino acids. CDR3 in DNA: TGCGCCAGCAGCCCTGGACAGGTCGGGGAGACCCAGTACTTC. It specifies CASSPGQVGETQYF.

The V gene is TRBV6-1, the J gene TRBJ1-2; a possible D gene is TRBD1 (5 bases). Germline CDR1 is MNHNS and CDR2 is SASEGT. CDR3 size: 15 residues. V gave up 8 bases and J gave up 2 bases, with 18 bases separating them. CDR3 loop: CASSIGQGINYGYTF. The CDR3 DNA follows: TGTGCCAGCTCAATCGGACAAGGAATCAACTATGGCTACACCTTC.

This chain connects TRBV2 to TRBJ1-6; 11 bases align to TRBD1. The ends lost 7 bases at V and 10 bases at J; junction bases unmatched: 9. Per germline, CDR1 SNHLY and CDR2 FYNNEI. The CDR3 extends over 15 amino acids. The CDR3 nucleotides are TGTGCCAGCATCCAAACCGGGACAGGGGGATCACCCCTCCACTTT. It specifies CASIQTGTGGSPLHF.

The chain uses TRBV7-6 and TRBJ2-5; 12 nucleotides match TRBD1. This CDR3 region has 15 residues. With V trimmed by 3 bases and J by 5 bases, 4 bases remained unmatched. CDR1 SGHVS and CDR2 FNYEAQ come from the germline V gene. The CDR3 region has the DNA TGTGCCAGCAGCTTGGGACAGGGGGCGGGGGAGACCCAGTACTTC. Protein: CASSLGQGAGETQYF.

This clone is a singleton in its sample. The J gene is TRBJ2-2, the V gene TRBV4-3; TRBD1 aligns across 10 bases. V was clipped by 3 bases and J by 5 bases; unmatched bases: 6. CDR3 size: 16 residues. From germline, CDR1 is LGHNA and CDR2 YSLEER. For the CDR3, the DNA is TGCGCCAGCAGCCAGACGACAGGGGGCTGGACCGGGGAGCTGTTTTTT. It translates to CASSQTTGGWTGELFF.

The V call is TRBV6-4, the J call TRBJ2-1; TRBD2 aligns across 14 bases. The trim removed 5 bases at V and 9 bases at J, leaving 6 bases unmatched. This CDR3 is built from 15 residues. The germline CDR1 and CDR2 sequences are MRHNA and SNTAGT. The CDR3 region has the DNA TGTGCCAGCAGTTCGACTAGCGGGGGGGCTAGTGAGCAGTTCTTC. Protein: CASSSTSGGASEQFF.

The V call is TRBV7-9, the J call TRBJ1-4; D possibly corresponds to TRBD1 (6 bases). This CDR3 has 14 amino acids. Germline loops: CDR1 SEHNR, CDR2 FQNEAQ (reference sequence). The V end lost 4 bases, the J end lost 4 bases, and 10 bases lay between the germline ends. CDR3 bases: TGTGCCAGCAGCTACGGACAGATTAATGAAAAACTGTTTTTT. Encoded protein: CASSYGQINEKLFF.

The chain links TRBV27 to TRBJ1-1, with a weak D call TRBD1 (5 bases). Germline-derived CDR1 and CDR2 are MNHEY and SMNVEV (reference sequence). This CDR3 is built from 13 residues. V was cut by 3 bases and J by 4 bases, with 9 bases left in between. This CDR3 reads CASSFNQGTEAFF. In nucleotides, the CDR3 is TGTGCCAGCAGTTTTAATCAGGGCACTGAAGCTTTCTTT.

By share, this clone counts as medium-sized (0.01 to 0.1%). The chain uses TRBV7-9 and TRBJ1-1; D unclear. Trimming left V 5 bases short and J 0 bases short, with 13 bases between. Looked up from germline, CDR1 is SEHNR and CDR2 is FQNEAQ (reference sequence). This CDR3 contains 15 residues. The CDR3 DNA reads TGTGCCAGCAGCCCAAGGGAGAACTTGAACACTGAAGCTTTCTTT. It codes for CASSPRENLNTEAFF.

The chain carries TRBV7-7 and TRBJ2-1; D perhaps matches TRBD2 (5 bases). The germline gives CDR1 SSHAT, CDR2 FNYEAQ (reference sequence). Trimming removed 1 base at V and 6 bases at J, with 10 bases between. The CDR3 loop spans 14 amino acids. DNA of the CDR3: TGTGCCAGCAGCTTAGAGGCGGGCTTCAATGAGCAGTTCTTC. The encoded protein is CASSLEAGFNEQFF. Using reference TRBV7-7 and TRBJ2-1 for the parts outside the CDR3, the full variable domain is GAGVSQSPRYKVTKRGQDVTLRCDPISSHATLYWYQQALGQGPEFLTYFNYEAQPDKSGLPSDRFSAERPEGSISTLTIQRTEQRDSAMYRCASSLEAGFNEQFFGPGTRLTVL.

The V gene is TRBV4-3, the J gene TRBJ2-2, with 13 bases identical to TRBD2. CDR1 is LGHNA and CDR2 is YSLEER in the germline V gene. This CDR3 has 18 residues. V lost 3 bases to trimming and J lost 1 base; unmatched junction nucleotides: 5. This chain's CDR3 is CASSQETSGGMNTGELFF. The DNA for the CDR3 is TGCGCCAGCAGCCAGGAGACTAGCGGGGGGATGAACACCGGGGAGCTGTTTTTT.